This TCR beta chain was captured by sequencing in a study of blood T cell repertoires in COVID-19. Study information: Acute and convalescent COVID-19 specimens originated in the United States, Italy and Spain. In each case, the material was cDNA or gDNA derived from T cells, B-cell-depleted T cells, or PBMCs.

A few counts support this clone. This CDR3 is built from 14 residues. Germline values: CDR1 MNHEY, CDR2 SVGEGT. Trimming removed 2 bases at V and 7 bases at J, with 12 bases between. Per the study methods: Reference gene primer amplification in the assay estimated nucleated cell counts. Data came from immunoSEQ multiplex PCR; TCRdb stores just in-frame clones and leaves some out. V and J calls and clone size follow that table, whereas D and trimming were derived from the DNA. Among 52,000 or so clones listed, around 80% were seen once. The V and J genes are TRBV6-2 or TRBV6-3 and TRBJ1-5; no clear D. The specimen sequenced was peripheral blood. The origin of this receptor is a man aged 45-65 years with acute or convalescent COVID-19. The CDR3 coding sequence is TGTGCCAGCAGTTACCGCGGGGAGTGGCAGCCCCAGCATTTT. This encodes CASSYRGEWQPQHF.